The clone carrying this T cell receptor beta chain was observed many times. The antigen remains unidentified. An end of the junction differs from the germline gene, which may be a read error. Researchers built TCR beta libraries using quantitative 5'-RACE with molecular barcodes. TCRdb itself ran the 5' RACE reads through MiXCR, one entry per CDR3 protein. The table lists approximately 220,000 distinct CDR3 sequences, 15% to 20% of them singletons. This sample was included in a study of CD8 T cells in ankylosing spondylitis. Study-level points and caveats: There were earlier reports of some motif variants in reactive arthritis synovial fluid and blood. Reportedly, disease-linked clones are significantly enriched in ankylosing spondylitis patients' matched synovial fluid. Apparently characteristic of ankylosing spondylitis blood was a TCR beta motif (under ten highly homologous variants). As for the disease-linked clones, they showed a CD8+ phenotype and occurred at relatively low frequencies in peripheral blood.

This CDR3 comprises 15 residues. The clonotype originates from a male donor with ankylosing spondylitis. The sequencing input was blood, either unsorted or a sorted T cell fraction (not recorded which). This sequence joins TRBV12-3 or TRBV12-4 and TRBJ1-2, with a weak D call TRBD1 (5 bases). The CDR3 coding sequence is TGTGCCAGCCGTTTGTGGGGGGAATCAAGCTATGGCTACACCTTC. This gives the protein CASRLWGESSYGYTF.